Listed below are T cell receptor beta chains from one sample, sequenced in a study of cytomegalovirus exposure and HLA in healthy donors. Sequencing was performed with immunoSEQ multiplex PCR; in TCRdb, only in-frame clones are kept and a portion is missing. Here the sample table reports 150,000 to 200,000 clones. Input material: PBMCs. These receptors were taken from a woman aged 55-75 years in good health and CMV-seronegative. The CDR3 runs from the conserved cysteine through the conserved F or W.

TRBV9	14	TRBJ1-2	CASSVAGSNYGYTF
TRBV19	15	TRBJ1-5	CASSRGQASNQPQHF
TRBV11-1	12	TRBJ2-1	CASSLDRNEQFF
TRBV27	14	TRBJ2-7	CASSLRQLGNEQYF
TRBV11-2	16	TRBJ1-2	CASSLASGQGAYGYTF
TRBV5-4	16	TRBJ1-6	CASSSPDRGLDSPLHF
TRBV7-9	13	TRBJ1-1	CASSLERGTEAFF
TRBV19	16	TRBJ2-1	CASSIQGQGAYNEQFF
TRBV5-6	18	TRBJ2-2	CASRSYFSGGRNTGELFF
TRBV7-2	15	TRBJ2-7	CASSLGRGKSYEQYF
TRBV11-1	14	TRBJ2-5	CASSPDRTQETQYF
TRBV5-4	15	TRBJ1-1	CASSFGGQGGTEAFF
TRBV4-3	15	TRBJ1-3	CASSQDRQVGNTIYF
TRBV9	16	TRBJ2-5	CASSEGSTSGQETQYF
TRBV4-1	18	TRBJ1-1	CASSLYLKSTALNTEAFF
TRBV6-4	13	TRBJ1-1	CASSVTVNTEAFF
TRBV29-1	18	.	CSVEDPNAFRGGPYEQYF
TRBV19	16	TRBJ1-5	CASSVPPWGHSQPQHF
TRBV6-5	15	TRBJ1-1	CASSYSRQGSTEAFF
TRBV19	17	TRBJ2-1	CASSPAGTGPTYNEQFF
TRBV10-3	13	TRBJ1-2	CAISEASVGGYTF
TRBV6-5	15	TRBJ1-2	CASSLGTAGDYGYTF
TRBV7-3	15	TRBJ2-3	CASSIGTSGTNTQYF
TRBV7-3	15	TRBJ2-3	CASSRSGGPTDTQYF
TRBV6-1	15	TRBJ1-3	CASSEAFSSGNTIYF
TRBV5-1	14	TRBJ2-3	CASSPGQGTDTQYF
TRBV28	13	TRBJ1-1	CASTGTAPTEAFF
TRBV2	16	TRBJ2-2	CASSLYSTGYTGELFF
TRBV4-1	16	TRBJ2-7	CASSQDLEIGRGKQYF
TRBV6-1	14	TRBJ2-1	CASRTTKRNNEQFF
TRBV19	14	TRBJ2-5	CASRTGGALETQYF
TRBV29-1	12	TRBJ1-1	CSVEDVASRAFF
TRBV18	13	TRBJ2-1	CASSPPAESEQFF